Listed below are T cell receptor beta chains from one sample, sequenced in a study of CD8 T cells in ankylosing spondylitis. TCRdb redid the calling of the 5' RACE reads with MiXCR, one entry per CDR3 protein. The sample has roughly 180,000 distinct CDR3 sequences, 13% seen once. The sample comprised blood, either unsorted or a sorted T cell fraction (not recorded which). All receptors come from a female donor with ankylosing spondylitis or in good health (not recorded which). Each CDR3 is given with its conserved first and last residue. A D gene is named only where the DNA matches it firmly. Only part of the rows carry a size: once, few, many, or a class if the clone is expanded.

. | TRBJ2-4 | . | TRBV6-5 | CASSYSTEAKNIQYF | TGTGCCAGCAGTTACTCCACAGAAGCCAAAAACATTCAGTACTTC
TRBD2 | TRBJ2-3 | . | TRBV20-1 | CSAARLAGGSDTQYF | TGCAGTGCTGCCCGACTAGCGGGAGGTTCAGATACGCAGTATTTT
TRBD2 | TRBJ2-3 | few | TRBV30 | CAWSVPLIGGSTDTQYF | TGTGCCTGGAGTGTTCCCCTGATTGGCGGGAGTACAGATACGCAGTATTTT
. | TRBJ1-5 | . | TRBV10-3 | CAISEGPGASNQPQHF | TGTGCCATCAGTGAGGGGCCAGGGGCCAGCAATCAGCCCCAGCATTTT
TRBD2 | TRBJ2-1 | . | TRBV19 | CASSIGGRGTNEQFF | TGTGCCAGTAGTATAGGCGGGAGAGGTACGAATGAGCAGTTCTTC
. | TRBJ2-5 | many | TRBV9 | CASSVVGETQYF | TGTGCCAGCAGCGTAGTCGGGGAGACCCAGTACTTC
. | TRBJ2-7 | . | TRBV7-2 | CASSFVGSSVTYEQYF | TGTGCCAGCAGCTTCGTTGGCAGCTCTGTTACCTACGAGCAGTACTTC
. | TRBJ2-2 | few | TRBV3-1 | CASREPGLQGGELFF | TGTGCCAGCAGGGAGCCGGGACTGCAAGGCGGGGAGCTGTTTTTT
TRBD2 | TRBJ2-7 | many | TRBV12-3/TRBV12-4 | CASIQGLAGLTYEQYF | TGTGCCAGCATTCAGGGACTAGCGGGGCTAACCTACGAGCAGTACTTC
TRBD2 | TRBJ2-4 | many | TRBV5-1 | CARAPSGGRNIQYF | TGCGCCAGAGCCCCTTCGGGGGGGAGAAACATTCAGTACTTC
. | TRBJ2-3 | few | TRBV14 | CASSRGAWDTQYF | TGTGCCAGCAGCCGGGGGGCTTGGGATACGCAGTATTTT
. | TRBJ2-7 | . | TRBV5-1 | CASSLSGQTTGQYF | TGCGCCAGCAGCTTGTCTGGACAAACCACGGGGCAGTACTTC
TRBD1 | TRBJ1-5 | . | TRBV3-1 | CASSPYGQGDNQPQHF | TGTGCCAGCAGCCCTTACGGACAGGGTGACAATCAGCCCCAGCATTTT
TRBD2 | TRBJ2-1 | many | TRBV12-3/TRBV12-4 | CASSLLTSGKDEQFF | TGTGCCAGCAGTTTACTTACTAGCGGGAAAGATGAGCAGTTCTTC
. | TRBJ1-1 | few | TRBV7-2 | CASSLGTRSRNTEAFF | TGTGCCAGCAGCTTAGGGACCAGATCCCGGAACACTGAAGCTTTCTTT
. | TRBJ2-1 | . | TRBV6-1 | CASSEIWGPNEQFF | TGTGCCAGCAGTGAAATATGGGGGCCCAATGAGCAGTTCTTC